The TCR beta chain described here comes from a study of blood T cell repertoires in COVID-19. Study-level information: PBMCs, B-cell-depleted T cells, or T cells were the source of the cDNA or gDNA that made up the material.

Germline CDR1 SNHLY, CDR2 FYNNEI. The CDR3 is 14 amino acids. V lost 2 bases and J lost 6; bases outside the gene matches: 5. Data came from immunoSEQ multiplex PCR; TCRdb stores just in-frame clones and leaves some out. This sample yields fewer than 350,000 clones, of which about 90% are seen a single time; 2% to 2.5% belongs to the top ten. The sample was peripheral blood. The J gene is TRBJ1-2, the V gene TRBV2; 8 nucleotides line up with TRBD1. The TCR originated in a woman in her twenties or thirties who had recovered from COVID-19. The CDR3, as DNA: TGTGCCAGCAGTGAAATCAGGGGGCCGAATGGCTACACCTTC. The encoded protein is CASSEIRGPNGYTF.